A selection of T cell receptor beta chains follows, all from one sample in a study of blood T cell repertoires in COVID-19. The repertoire was sequenced with immunoSEQ multiplex PCR; TCRdb's copy has only in-frame clones and lacks some. The table has fewer than 300,000 clones, 75% to 90% seen once. Sample: peripheral blood. The receptor source for this set is a woman in her seventies with active or convalescent COVID-19. Each CDR3 is given with its conserved first and last residue. The D gene is left open where the match is weak. Some rows have no size entry. The others give once, few or many, or a class for an expanded clone.

J gene,D gene,clone size,V gene,CDR3 DNA,CDR3 protein
TRBJ1-2,.,.,TRBV28,TGTGCCAGCTCACAGGTAGCCTATGGCTACACCTTC,CASSQVAYGYTF
TRBJ2-3,TRBD2,.,TRBV3-1/TRBV3-2,TGTGCCAGCAGCCAAGGACTAGCGGGGGCTGCTAGCACAGATACGCAGTATTTT,CASSQGLAGAASTDTQYF
TRBJ1-2,.,.,TRBV28,TGTGCCAGCACCCCGGTGGCGGGCTATGGCTACACCTTC,CASTPVAGYGYTF
TRBJ1-3,.,few,TRBV5-5,TGTGCCAGCAGCCCGATTCCCGAGACTGGAAACACCATATATTTT,CASSPIPETGNTIYF
TRBJ2-2,TRBD2,.,TRBV2,TGTGCCAGCAGTTTTAGCGGGAGTTACCTCGCGAACACCGGGGAGCTGTTTTTT,CASSFSGSYLANTGELFF
TRBJ1-4,TRBD1,once,TRBV19,TGTGCCAGCACAGGACAGGGATATGAAAAACTGTTTTTT,CASTGQGYEKLFF
TRBJ2-3,TRBD2,.,TRBV7-8,TGTGCCAGCAGCCCCCGGAGTAGCGGGACTAGCACAGATACGCAGTATTTT,CASSPRSSGTSTDTQYF
TRBJ2-1,TRBD2,.,TRBV5-1,TGCGCCAGCAGCTCCGGACTAGCGGTCTACAATGAGCAGTTCTTC,CASSSGLAVYNEQFF
TRBJ1-2,.,.,TRBV30,TGTGCCTGGAGTGTACTGGACTTCGGTGGCTACACCTTC,CAWSVLDFGGYTF
TRBJ2-5,.,.,TRBV18,TGTGCCAGCTCACCACTATCCAGACAAGAGACCCAGTACTTC,CASSPLSRQETQYF
TRBJ2-7,TRBD1,.,TRBV5-1,TGCGCCAGCAGCTTTGATGGGACAGGGCCCAACGAGCAGTACTTC,CASSFDGTGPNEQYF
TRBJ2-1,TRBD2,.,TRBV4-1,TGCGCCAGCAGCTGGGCCGGGACTAGCGAGTACAATGAGCAGTTCTTC,CASSWAGTSEYNEQFF
TRBJ2-1,.,.,TRBV12-3/TRBV12-4,TGTGCCAGCAGTTTTAGCTCTTACAATGAGCAGTTCTTC,CASSFSSYNEQFF
TRBJ1-6,.,.,TRBV14,TGTGCCAGCAGCCAAGGGACATCGCCCTATAATTCACCCCTCCACTTT,CASSQGTSPYNSPLHF
TRBJ2-1,TRBD1,.,TRBV27,TGTGCCAGCAGTTACCAGGGGGCGAGTGATGAGCAGTTCTTC,CASSYQGASDEQFF
TRBJ2-1,.,.,TRBV10-3,TGTGCCATCAGTGAGGGCGGATCCTCCTACAATGAGCAGTTCTTC,CAISEGGSSYNEQFF
TRBJ2-1,TRBD1,few,TRBV7-3,TGTGCCAGCAGCCCCGGGACAGGGGGCAATGAGCAGTTCTTC,CASSPGTGGNEQFF
TRBJ2-1,.,.,TRBV5-1,TGCGCCAGCAGCCCTGACAGGTTGGATGAGCAGTTCTTC,CASSPDRLDEQFF
TRBJ2-1,TRBD1,once,TRBV25-1,TGTGCCAGCATCCGGGACAGCTACAATGAGCAGTTCTTC,CASIRDSYNEQFF
TRBJ1-6,TRBD1,.,TRBV12-3/TRBV12-4,TGTGCCAGCCGAGGGACAGGAACGCCACCCCTCCACTTT,CASRGTGTPPLHF